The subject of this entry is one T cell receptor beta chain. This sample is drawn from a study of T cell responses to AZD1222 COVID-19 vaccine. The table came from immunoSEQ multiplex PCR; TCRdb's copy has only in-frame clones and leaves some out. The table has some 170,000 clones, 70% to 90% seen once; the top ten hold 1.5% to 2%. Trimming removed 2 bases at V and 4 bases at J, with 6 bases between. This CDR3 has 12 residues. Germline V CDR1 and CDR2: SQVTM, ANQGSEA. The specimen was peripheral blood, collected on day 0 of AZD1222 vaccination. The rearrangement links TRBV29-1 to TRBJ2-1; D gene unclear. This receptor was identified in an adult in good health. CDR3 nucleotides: TGCAGCGTTGAACCCGGGTACAATGAGCAGTTCTTC. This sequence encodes CSVEPGYNEQFF.